The 14 T cell receptor beta chains in this list originate from one sample, sequenced in a study of blood T cell repertoires in COVID-19. Libraries were prepared by immunoSEQ multiplex PCR; TCRdb keeps only in-frame clonotypes and omits some of them. The table includes roughly 230,000 clones, approximately 89% detected once. Specimen: peripheral blood. The source of these receptors is a woman between 35 and 50 years old who had recovered from COVID-19.

The chain links TRBV5-4 to TRBJ2-1; 8 positions agree with TRBD1. The CDR3 sequence is 15 residues long. The germline gives CDR1 SGHNT, CDR2 YYREEE (reference sequence). Trimming cost V 4 bases and J 4 bases; bases outside gene matches: 7. The CDR3 sequence is CASSPRDRSYNEQFF. The CDR3 region has the DNA TGTGCCAGCAGCCCCCGGGACAGGTCTTACAATGAGCAGTTCTTC. The whole variable domain, remainder taken from reference TRBV5-4 and TRBJ2-1, is ETGVTQSPTHLIKTRGQQVTLRCSSQSGHNTVSWYQQALGQGPQFIFQYYREEENGRGNFPPRFSGLQFPNYSSELNVNALELDDSALYLCASSPRDRSYNEQFFGPGTRLTVL.

The rearrangement joins TRBV7-8 to TRBJ2-5, with TRBD1 identical over 10 bases. CDR3 length: 15 residues. CDR1 and CDR2 from the germline V gene are SGHVS and FQNEAQ. V lost 5 bases to trimming and J lost 3 bases; unmatched junction nucleotides: 6. CDR3 amino acids: CASSETGQGKETQYF. CDR3 coding DNA: TGTGCCAGCAGCGAGACGGGACAGGGGAAAGAGACCCAGTACTTC.

The chain recombines TRBV5-4 with TRBJ2-1, with D possibly being TRBD2 (7 bases). V lost 4 bases and J lost 9, with 11 bases in between. This CDR3 has 12 amino acids. Germline V CDR1 and CDR2: SGHNT, YYREEE (reference sequence). CDR3 in amino acids: CASSPGGAEQFF. The DNA for the CDR3 is TGTGCCAGCAGCCCGGGGGGCGCTGAGCAGTTCTTC.

The chain couples TRBV18 to TRBJ2-7, with 11 nucleotides matching TRBD2. Losses at the gene ends were 6 bases for V and 6 bases for J; bases not matched to a gene: 7. This CDR3 is built from 14 residues. Germline CDR1 reads KGHSH; CDR2 reads LQKENI. CDR3 in amino acids: CASSELAGVSEQYV. The CDR3 bases are TGTGCCAGCTCGGAACTAGCGGGAGTTTCCGAGCAGTACGTC.

V and J are TRBV15 and TRBJ1-2, with D tentatively TRBD1 (6 bases). The CDR3 contains 15 residues. CDR1 is LNHNV and CDR2 is YYDKDF in the germline V gene (reference sequence). Trimming shortened V by 3 bases and J by 3 bases, and 14 bases separated the two germline ends. CDR3 bases: TGTGCCACCAGCAGTCCAGGGGAGTCGCACTATGGCTACACCTTC. It specifies CATSSPGESHYGYTF. The whole variable domain, filled in from reference TRBV15 and TRBJ1-2, reads DAMVIQNPRYQVTQFGKPVTLSCSQTLNHNVMYWYQQKSSQAPKLLFHYYDKDFNNEADTPDNFQSRRPNTSFCFLDIRSPGLGDTAMYLCATSSPGESHYGYTFGSGTRLTVV.

The sample holds one count of this clone. This CDR3 reads CSGGIQEQFF. The CDR3 nucleotides are TGCAGCGGGGGTATTCAGGAGCAGTTCTTC. This chain links TRBV29-1 with TRBJ2-1; no clear D. Looked up from germline, CDR1 is SQVTM and CDR2 is ANQGSEA. The V gene lost 7 bases and the J gene lost 10 bases, with 11 bases spanning the gap. The CDR3 spans 10 residues.

The chain couples TRBV15 to TRBJ2-3; the match to TRBD2 covers 7 bases. V was pared by 8 bases and J by 1 base, with 3 bases of the junction left unmatched. The CDR3 loop spans 13 amino acids. From germline, CDR1 is LNHNV and CDR2 YYDKDF (reference sequence). The CDR3 region is CATGLGGTDTQYF. DNA for the CDR3: TGTGCCACCGGACTAGGGGGCACAGATACGCAGTATTTT.

The genes are TRBV9 and TRBJ1-1; D is undetermined. CDR1 and CDR2 from the germline V gene are SGDLS and YYNGEE. V was shortened by 0 bases and J by 1 base, with 7 bases between the two germline ends. The CDR3 is made up of 14 amino acids. The CDR3 spells CASSVGGANTEAFF. The DNA of the CDR3 is TGTGCCAGCAGCGTAGGTGGAGCGAACACTGAAGCTTTCTTT. Filled out from reference TRBV9 and TRBJ1-1, the complete variable domain reads DSGVTQTPKHLITATGQRVTLRCSPRSGDLSVYWYQQSLDQGLQFLIQYYNGEERAKGNILERFSAQQFPDLHSELNLSSLELGDSALYFCASSVGGANTEAFFGQGTRLTVV.

The chain employs TRBV6-5 and TRBJ2-7; 7 positions match TRBD1. Germline V CDR1 and CDR2: MNHEY, SVGAGI. J gave up 0 bases and V 8 bases, and 1 base lay outside the gene matches. This CDR3 has 12 residues. This CDR3 is CASRDSSYEQYF. The CDR3 DNA reads as TGTGCCAGCCGGGACAGCTCCTACGAGCAGTACTTC.

The sample holds a few counts of this clone. This chain links TRBV5-6 with TRBJ2-5; the match to TRBD1 covers 9 bases. The CDR3 has 15 residues. Germline assignment: CDR1 SGHDT and CDR2 YYEEEE. V trimming: 4 bases; J trimming: 5 bases; junction bases outside the gene matches: 9. The CDR3 DNA reads TGTGCCAGCAGCCTCCGGACAGGGGAGGGTGAGACCCAGTACTTC. The encoded protein is CASSLRTGEGETQYF.

The genes are TRBV9 and TRBJ2-5; 11 bases align to TRBD2. This CDR3 has 18 residues. Germline V gene data show CDR1 as SGDLS and CDR2 as YYNGEE. J gave up 0 bases and V 0 bases, and 7 bases lay outside the gene matches. This CDR3 reads CASSVGPSGGRYQETQYF. CDR3 sequence (DNA): TGTGCCAGCAGCGTAGGACCTAGCGGGGGGAGATACCAAGAGACCCAGTACTTC.

This clone was found once. The chain couples TRBV2 to TRBJ2-2; D is possibly TRBD1 (6 bases). V lost 4 bases, J lost 7 bases, and 13 bases lay in between. The V gene's germline CDR1 is SNHLY and CDR2 FYNNEI. The CDR3 length is 14 residues. The CDR3 DNA sequence: TGTGCCAGCAGTGCTCGGGACAAACACGGGGAGCTGTTTTTT. The encoded protein is CASSARDKHGELFF.

This chain joins TRBV10-3 and TRBJ2-5; TRBD2 agrees at 7 bases. V shed 0 bases and J 5 bases; nucleotides not matched to a gene: 9. Looked up from germline, CDR1 is ENHRY and CDR2 is SYGVKD. The CDR3 has 16 residues. Here the CDR3 DNA reads TGTGCCATCAGTGAGTCTAGGGGACTACACGTCGAGACCCAGTACTTC. It codes for CAISESRGLHVETQYF.

J is TRBJ2-3 and V is TRBV10-3; TRBD1 might be the D (5 bases). V was shortened by 2 bases and J by 3 bases, with 9 bases between the two germline ends. Per germline, CDR1 ENHRY and CDR2 SYGVKD. The CDR3 contains 14 residues. The CDR3 bases are TGTGCCATCAGTGAGGGGGCGCGAACAGATACGCAGTATTTT. Translated, it gives CAISEGARTDTQYF.